The present TCR beta chain was sequenced within a study of CD4 T cells in relation to SARS-CoV-2 and coronaviruses. Remarks on this clone: The antigen is not known.

The CDR3 totals 13 residues. Germline CDR1 GTSNPN, CDR2 SVGIG (reference sequence). V was trimmed by 4 bases and J by 3 bases, leaving 10 bases between them. Unexposed donor CD4+ T cells date from about 2011-2018, before the COVID-19 pandemic. CD4+ T cells were isolated from the cells after nine to eleven days of culture. Sequencing was performed with immunoSEQ multiplex PCR; in TCRdb, only in-frame clones are kept and a portion is missing. The repertoire holds 25,000 or so clones, with around 82% as singletons. Material: CD4+ T cells from PBMCs, cultured in vitro. The TCR was taken from a human donor in good health. This rearrangement joins TRBV30 to TRBJ1-5; D is unclear. CDR3 in amino acids: CAWNSDPNQPQHF. CDR3 in DNA: TGTGCCTGGAATTCGGACCCCAATCAGCCCCAGCATTTT.